What follows are 9 T cell receptor beta chains derived from one specimen sequenced in a study of cytomegalovirus exposure and HLA in healthy donors (dated by TCRdb to about 2017). Library method: the immunoSEQ multiplex PCR assay. The multiplex PCR relied on a mix of 60 forward primers for TCR Vbeta segments and 13 reverse primers for TCR Jbeta segments. Sourced from immuneACCESS, this table was stored by TCRdb with only in-frame sequences that have V and J called. A share of the clones is absent; for the studies checked, an unresolved V gene accounts for under half, and the remainder has no known explanation. The sample contains about 180,000 clones, 60% to 85% of them found a single time. The ten top clones hold around 1.6% of the sample. The sequenced sample consisted of PBMCs. These receptor sequences come from a man younger than 35 in good health and CMV-seronegative.

V gene TRBV28 combines with J gene TRBJ2-7; possibly TRBD1 for D (7 bases). This CDR3 is built from 14 residues. Germline V gene data show CDR1 as MDHEN and CDR2 as SYDVKM. With 2 bases removed from V and 1 base from J, the gap between germline ends came to 9 bases. CDR3 nucleotide sequence: TGTGCCAGCAGTTTAGCGGGACAGTCCTACGAGCAGTACTTC. It yields the protein CASSLAGQSYEQYF.

The rearrangement joins TRBV30 to TRBJ1-1, with a tentative D call TRBD1 (5 bases). The CDR3 is 14 residues long. The germline gives CDR1 GTSNPN, CDR2 SVGIG (reference sequence). V was shortened by 3 bases and J by 1 base, with 12 bases between the two germline ends. As DNA, the CDR3 is TGTGCCTGGAGAAGACGGGGGTGGAACACTGAAGCTTTCTTT. Protein product: CAWRRRGWNTEAFF.

The chain carries TRBV10-1 and TRBJ1-4; 8 nucleotides agree with TRBD1. The CDR3 is made up of 13 amino acids. Per the germline V gene, CDR1 is WNHNN and CDR2 is SYGVQD (reference sequence). J was trimmed by 9 bases and V by 8 bases; bases with no gene match: 8. CDR3 DNA: TGCGCCAGCTCCGGGACAGGAAGGAAAAAACTGTTTTTT. Translating it yields CASSGTGRKKLFF.

The rearrangement uses TRBV15 and TRBJ2-3; 7 positions match TRBD1. V shed 0 bases, J shed 2 bases, and the junction held 5 bases outside the gene matches. The CDR3 contains 16 residues. The germline CDR1 and CDR2 sequences are LNHNV and YYDKDF (reference sequence). CDR3: CATSREPGGDTDTQYF. CDR3 bases: TGTGCCACCAGCAGAGAACCAGGGGGTGACACAGATACGCAGTATTTT.

V is TRBV30 and J is TRBJ1-3; perhaps TRBD1 as D (5 bases). Per the germline V gene, CDR1 is GTSNPN and CDR2 is SVGIG (reference sequence). The CDR3 spans 14 residues. V was shortened by 1 base and J by 0 bases, with 7 bases between the two germline ends. The CDR3: CAWSGQYSGNTIYF. CDR3 bases: TGTGCCTGGAGTGGACAGTACTCTGGAAACACCATATATTTT.

The chain is built from TRBV6-6 and TRBJ2-7; the match to TRBD1 covers 9 bases. The CDR3 has 14 amino acids. V shed 8 bases, J shed 4 bases, and the junction held 9 bases outside the gene matches. Germline V gene sequence: CDR1 MNHNY, CDR2 SVGAGI (reference sequence). The DNA of the CDR3 is TGTGCCAGCGCCCCTGGGACAGGGCCGTACGAGCAGTACTTC. This codes for CASAPGTGPYEQYF.

The chain links TRBV9 to TRBJ2-2; perhaps TRBD2 as D (5 bases). CDR1 is SGDLS and CDR2 is YYNGEE in the germline V gene. The length of the CDR3 is 15 residues. Trimming stripped 0 bases from V and 4 bases from J, with 10 bases between. As DNA, the CDR3 is TGTGCCAGCAGCGTAGCGTGGACTGGCACCGGGGAGCTGTTTTTT. Translated, it gives CASSVAWTGTGELFF.

This clone showed up just a few times. The chain carries TRBV19 and TRBJ1-1; 7 nucleotides match TRBD1. The CDR3 is 14 residues long. CDR1 is LNHDA and CDR2 is SQIVND in the germline V gene (reference sequence). The trim removed 2 bases at V and 2 bases at J, leaving 2 bases unmatched. The CDR3 is CASSIWTGNTEAFF. In DNA form, the CDR3 reads TGTGCCAGTAGTATATGGACAGGAAACACTGAAGCTTTCTTT.

The chain carries TRBV5-4 and TRBJ1-5, with a possible D match to TRBD1 (6 bases). V was cut by 4 bases and J by 4 bases, with 9 bases left in between. The CDR3 extends over 13 amino acids. Germline V gives CDR1 SGHNT, CDR2 YYREEE (reference sequence). In DNA form, the CDR3 reads TGTGCCAGCAGCCGGGACACGAATCAGCCCCAGCATTTT. Translating it yields CASSRDTNQPQHF.